This T cell receptor beta chain was identified during a study of T cells after yellow fever vaccination. Broader study findings: The secondary T-cell response peaked on day 5, not day 15, but was weaker. Post-booster repertoires contained most primary-vaccination clones again (around 97% CD4, approximately 88% CD8). Shared CD4/CD8 clonotypes were a small share, likely from convergent recombination.

Template switching by 5'RACE produced TCR cDNA, adding a universal primer site and UMIs. MiXCR, applied by TCRdb to the 5' RACE reads, yields one record per CDR3 protein. The repertoire holds some 550,000 distinct CDR3 sequences, with about 19% as singletons. This CDR3 contains 11 residues. Germline V gene data show CDR1 as SGHDN and CDR2 as FVKESK. This clonotype was observed at least ten times. Its antigen is not identified. The junction and the germline gene differ at one end; a read error may be behind it. The chain recombines TRBV14 with TRBJ2-7, with D possibly called TRBD1 or TRBD2 (5 bases each). The source material was PBMCs, sampled 15 days after the yellow fever booster vaccination. The sequence derives from a man in his thirties or forties who received the YFV17D yellow fever vaccine. The chain's CDR3 is CASSTGPRLNF. The CDR3 DNA is TGTGCCAGCAGCACGGGACCGCGCCTGAACTTC.